One TCR beta chain is described in this entry. Its specificity is unknown. TCRdb ran MiXCR on the reads and lists one entry per CDR3 protein. This table has about 150,000 distinct CDR3 sequences, 20% to 25% appearing once. The entry originates in a study of T cell repertoires in cytomegalovirus infection. Study at large: Public TCR beta signatures provided an indication of both CMV infection and a matching HLA type.

Whole-study results and caveats: HLA-C-restricted, CMV-specific TCR beta clonotypes were dominant ex vivo. Frequencies of public TCR beta families were cumulated, and this identified carriers of CMV plus the relevant HLA.

Sequenced input: PBMCs. This clonotype originated in a human donor in good health (CMV status not recorded). Some clones in this sample may be carry-over from other donors' samples.

DNA for the CDR3: TGTGCCAGCAGCGGTAGTCAAGGGCGATTACCCTACGAGCAGTACTTC. This encodes CASSGSQGRLPYEQYF. The rearrangement joins TRBV9 to TRBJ2-7; D is uncertain. CDR3 length: 16 residues. CDR1 and CDR2 (germline): SGDLS, YYNGEE. Trimming stripped 3 bases from V and 2 bases from J, with 18 bases between.